The rows below give T cell receptor beta chains drawn from one sample of a study of CD8 T cells in Susac syndrome. TCRdb used MiXCR to reprocess the immunoSEQ multiplex PCR reads, holding one entry per CDR3 protein. The sample lists 170,000 or so distinct CDR3 sequences; 85% to 95% were seen once. Sequences were obtained from CD4+ T cells from PBMCs. These receptors were taken from a human donor with multiple sclerosis. Each CDR3 is given with its conserved first and last residue. Fields, in order: D gene, V gene, J gene, clone size, CDR3 protein, CDR3 DNA. The D gene is left open where the match is weak. Rows give clone size only sometimes, using once, few, many, or a class for an expanded clone.

>-|TRBV27|TRBJ2-1|-
CASSPSFYNEQFF
TGTGCCAGCAGCCCATCGTTCTACAATGAGCAGTTCTTC
>-|TRBV2|TRBJ2-7|-
CASTAGKRAYEQYF
TGTGCCAGCACGGCCGGTAAGCGGGCCTACGAGCAGTACTTC
>-|TRBV30|TRBJ2-7|-
CAWSMGHRVGEQYF
TGTGCCTGGAGCATGGGTCACAGGGTCGGAGAGCAGTACTTC
>-|TRBV6-5|TRBJ1-3|-
CASSVTDSGNTIYF
TGTGCCAGCAGTGTGACAGATTCTGGAAACACCATATATTTT
>TRBD2|TRBV20-1|TRBJ2-1|once
CSASVPSGSYEQFF
TGCAGTGCTAGTGTTCCTAGCGGGAGCTATGAGCAGTTCTTC
>-|TRBV5-1|TRBJ1-1|-
CASSPLVAENTEAFF
TGCGCCAGCAGCCCGCTGGTTGCTGAGAACACTGAAGCTTTCTTT
>-|TRBV14|TRBJ2-5|-
CASSQTQTQYF
TGTGCCAGCAGCCAAACCCAGACCCAGTACTTC
>-|TRBV18|TRBJ2-2|-
CASRQDAGELFF
TGTGCCAGCCGACAGGACGCCGGGGAGCTGTTTTTT
>-|TRBV18|TRBJ2-5|once
CASSPSGQEGETQYF
TGTGCCAGCTCACCCTCTGGACAGGAGGGAGAGACCCAGTACTTC
>-|TRBV7-8|TRBJ1-2|once
CASSLEGREYGYTF
TGTGCCAGCAGCTTAGAAGGGAGGGAATATGGCTACACCTTC
>-|TRBV20-1|TRBJ1-2|-
CSAPSQLDNYGYTF
TGCAGTGCCCCCTCGCAGCTAGATAACTATGGCTACACCTTC
>-|TRBV28|TRBJ2-7|-
CAIQTGVPYEQYF
TGTGCCATCCAAACGGGGGTACCCTACGAGCAGTACTTC
>-|TRBV30|TRBJ2-1|-
CAWSVLDEQFF
TGTGCCTGGAGTGTACTAGATGAGCAGTTCTTC
>TRBD2|TRBV20-1|TRBJ2-1|-
CSADGTSAYNEQFF
TGCAGTGCCGACGGGACTAGCGCCTACAATGAGCAGTTCTTC
>-|TRBV12-3/TRBV12-4|TRBJ2-7|once
CASDPGQQGSEQYF
TGTGCCAGCGACCCCGGACAGCAAGGGAGCGAGCAGTACTTC
>-|TRBV4-3|TRBJ1-1|-
CASSRSSRGESEAFF
TGCGCCAGCAGCCGATCCTCCCGAGGAGAGTCTGAAGCTTTCTTT
>-|TRBV6-5|TRBJ2-5|once
CASSYDVSGEGETQYF
TGTGCCAGCAGTTACGATGTCTCAGGGGAGGGAGAGACCCAGTACTTC
>TRBD1|TRBV7-6|TRBJ1-1|once
CASSPAGDRVEAFF
TGTGCCAGCAGCCCCGCAGGTGACAGGGTTGAAGCTTTCTTT
>-|TRBV9|TRBJ2-3|-
CASSVEARHTDTQYF
TGTGCCAGCAGCGTAGAGGCTAGACACACAGATACGCAGTATTTT
>-|TRBV5-1|TRBJ1-2|-
CASSLQGPPYGYTF
TGCGCCAGCAGCTTGCAGGGGCCGCCCTATGGCTACACCTTC
>-|TRBV6-5|TRBJ1-1|once
CASRIQGGNTEAFF
TGTGCCAGCAGGATACAGGGCGGGAACACTGAAGCTTTCTTT
>-|TRBV12-3/TRBV12-4|TRBJ2-2|once
CASSRILTRGELFF
TGTGCCAGCAGTAGGATCCTAACGCGCGGGGAGCTGTTTTTT
>-|TRBV28|TRBJ2-4|-
CASSLRGGGNIQYF
TGTGCCAGCAGCCTCCGTGGGGGGGGCAACATTCAGTACTTC
>TRBD1|TRBV29-1|TRBJ2-5|-
CSVRTGGQRETQYF
TGCAGCGTAAGGACAGGGGGCCAGCGGGAGACCCAGTACTTC
>-|TRBV2|TRBJ1-2|-
CASTSVSLGDGYTF
TGTGCCAGCACCTCCGTAAGCCTGGGGGATGGCTACACCTTC
>-|TRBV6-5|TRBJ2-7|-
CASRKGGLPPEQYF
TGTGCCAGCAGAAAGGGGGGGTTACCACCCGAGCAGTACTTC
>TRBD2|TRBV5-1|TRBJ2-2|-
CASSLPVAGASTGELFF
TGCGCCAGCAGCTTACCGGTAGCGGGAGCAAGCACCGGGGAGCTGTTTTTT
>-|TRBV2|TRBJ1-6|-
CASSAEGPYNSPLHF
TGTGCCAGCAGTGCGGAGGGGCCGTATAATTCACCCCTCCACTTT
>-|TRBV7-6|TRBJ2-7|-
CASSPSRSSYEQYF
TGTGCCAGCAGCCCAAGTAGAAGCTCCTACGAGCAGTACTTC
>-|TRBV7-2|TRBJ1-3|-
CASSSWNTIYF
TGTGCCAGCAGCTCCTGGAACACCATATATTTT
>-|TRBV5-1|TRBJ2-2|-
CASSLDSNTGELFF
TGCGCCAGCAGCTTGGACAGCAACACCGGGGAGCTGTTTTTT